These T cell receptor beta chains were read from a single sample in a study of CD8 T cells in ankylosing spondylitis. TCRdb processed the 5' RACE reads anew with MiXCR; each CDR3 protein has one entry. The sample records around 340,000 distinct CDR3 sequences, roughly 20% being singletons. The material sequenced was blood, either unsorted or a sorted T cell fraction (not recorded which). The receptors stem from a male donor with ankylosing spondylitis or in good health (not recorded which). Both conserved end residues are part of each CDR3. The order of the fields is J gene, clone size, V gene, D gene, CDR3 DNA, CDR3 protein. D genes are given only for firm matches. Rows may omit the clone size; those that give it use once, few, many or a size class.

j_gene: TRBJ1-2; abundance: NA; v_gene: TRBV29-1; d_gene: TRBD1; CDR3nt: TGCAGCGTACTCGGACAGGGGATCCATGGCTACACCTTC; CDR3aa: CSVLGQGIHGYTF
j_gene: TRBJ2-3; abundance: few; v_gene: TRBV15; d_gene: NA; CDR3nt: TGTGCCACCAGCAGAGTGGGCACAGATACGCAGTATTTT; CDR3aa: CATSRVGTDTQYF
j_gene: TRBJ2-3; abundance: once; v_gene: TRBV29-1; d_gene: NA; CDR3nt: TGCAGCGTCCCCACAGGCCTCACAAATACGCAGTATTTT; CDR3aa: CSVPTGLTNTQYF
j_gene: TRBJ2-1; abundance: NA; v_gene: TRBV11-2; d_gene: NA; CDR3nt: TGTGCCAGCAGCCAAGTCGGAGGGGTAAAGGAGCATGAGCAGTTCTTC; CDR3aa: CASSQVGGVKEHEQFF
j_gene: TRBJ1-2; abundance: NA; v_gene: TRBV7-9; d_gene: TRBD1; CDR3nt: TGTGCCAGCAGCGACACGACCCGACAGGGCGGGTCTGGCTACACCTTC; CDR3aa: CASSDTTRQGGSGYTF
j_gene: TRBJ2-7; abundance: NA; v_gene: TRBV4-2; d_gene: TRBD1; CDR3nt: TGTGCCAGCAGCCAAGACGGGCAGGGGGTAAACGAGCAGTACTTC; CDR3aa: CASSQDGQGVNEQYF
j_gene: TRBJ2-2; abundance: few; v_gene: TRBV29-1; d_gene: NA; CDR3nt: TGCAGCGTTTTAGGGCAGGGAGGCACCGGGGAGCTGTTTTTT; CDR3aa: CSVLGQGGTGELFF
j_gene: TRBJ2-1; abundance: NA; v_gene: TRBV14; d_gene: NA; CDR3nt: TGTGCCAGCAGCCAATGGGCGTACAATGAGCAGTTCTTC; CDR3aa: CASSQWAYNEQFF
j_gene: TRBJ2-7; abundance: few; v_gene: TRBV4-1; d_gene: NA; CDR3nt: TGCGCCAGCAGCCAAGATCCTCAAAGCGGCTCCTACGAGCAGTACTTC; CDR3aa: CASSQDPQSGSYEQYF
j_gene: TRBJ2-4; abundance: NA; v_gene: TRBV20-1; d_gene: NA; CDR3nt: TGCAGTGCTGGAGGCAGGGGTAACATTCAGTACTTC; CDR3aa: CSAGGRGNIQYF
j_gene: TRBJ2-1; abundance: few; v_gene: TRBV10-3; d_gene: TRBD2; CDR3nt: TGTGCCATCAGGTACGTCGGTCTAGCGGGCTACAATGAGCAGTTCTTC; CDR3aa: CAIRYVGLAGYNEQFF
j_gene: TRBJ2-3; abundance: few; v_gene: TRBV10-3; d_gene: TRBD2; CDR3nt: TGTGCCATCAGTGACGGCGGGGGGGCGTCAGATACGCAGTATTTT; CDR3aa: CAISDGGGASDTQYF
j_gene: TRBJ1-1; abundance: few; v_gene: TRBV7-7; d_gene: NA; CDR3nt: TGTGCTAGCAGCTCCGGACAGTCTGAAGCTTTCTTT; CDR3aa: CASSSGQSEAFF
j_gene: TRBJ2-7; abundance: many; v_gene: TRBV29-1; d_gene: NA; CDR3nt: TGCAGCGTTGTCGGTCATAGCTCCTACGAGCAGTACTTC; CDR3aa: CSVVGHSSYEQYF
j_gene: TRBJ1-2; abundance: many; v_gene: TRBV12-3/TRBV12-4; d_gene: NA; CDR3nt: TGTGCCAGCAGTTCCGCGAGGCAGGTCGCTAACTATGGCTACACCTTC; CDR3aa: CASSSARQVANYGYTF
j_gene: TRBJ2-7; abundance: NA; v_gene: TRBV6-1; d_gene: TRBD1; CDR3nt: TGTGCCAGCAGGGCGGAACAGGGGACCTACGAGCAGTACTTC; CDR3aa: CASRAEQGTYEQYF
j_gene: TRBJ2-6; abundance: few; v_gene: TRBV19; d_gene: NA; CDR3nt: TGTGCCAGTAGTATGAGCCCTCCTGGGGCCAACGTCCTGACTTTC; CDR3aa: CASSMSPPGANVLTF
j_gene: TRBJ2-7; abundance: few; v_gene: TRBV11-2; d_gene: TRBD2; CDR3nt: TGTGCCAGCAGCTTAGGCAGTGGGACTAATTACGAGCAGTACTTC; CDR3aa: CASSLGSGTNYEQYF
j_gene: TRBJ2-7; abundance: NA; v_gene: TRBV7-9; d_gene: NA; CDR3nt: TGTGCCAGCAGCGAAACCGGGCCATCCTACGAGCAGTACTTC; CDR3aa: CASSETGPSYEQYF
j_gene: TRBJ2-1; abundance: NA; v_gene: TRBV20-1; d_gene: NA; CDR3nt: TGCAGTGCTAGAGATGACGGGCTCTACATCTATGAGCAGTTCTTC; CDR3aa: CSARDDGLYIYEQFF
j_gene: TRBJ2-1; abundance: NA; v_gene: TRBV19; d_gene: NA; CDR3nt: TGTGCCAGTAGTATCTCCCGGTACAATGAGCAGTTCTTC; CDR3aa: CASSISRYNEQFF
j_gene: TRBJ2-7; abundance: NA; v_gene: TRBV12-3/TRBV12-4; d_gene: NA; CDR3nt: TGTGCCAGCAAGCCGGCAGGGAGCTCCTACGAGCAGTACTTC; CDR3aa: CASKPAGSSYEQYF